The 20 T cell receptor beta chains below were found in one sample sequenced in a study of blood T cell repertoires in COVID-19. Libraries were prepared by immunoSEQ multiplex PCR; TCRdb keeps only in-frame clonotypes and omits some of them. The table records hundreds of thousands of clones, around 89% of them present only once. Specimen: peripheral blood. These receptors originate from a young woman with COVID-19, enrolled during active disease.

The chain recombines TRBV11-3 with TRBJ1-1; a weak D match, TRBD1 (5 bases). Trimming removed 5 bases at V and 5 bases at J, with 12 bases between. The CDR3 sequence is 13 residues long. The germline gives CDR1 SGHNT, CDR2 YENEEA. The CDR3 sequence: CASSQGVGTEAFF. DNA for the CDR3: TGTGCCAGCAGCCAAGGGGTTGGGACTGAAGCTTTCTTT.

The rearrangement joins TRBV29-1 to TRBJ2-3, with a tentative D call TRBD1 (7 bases). Germline V lookup: CDR1 SQVTM, CDR2 ANQGSEA. The CDR3 consists of 12 residues. As DNA, the CDR3 is TGCGTTTCAGGGGGGCGTCTCGATACGCAGTATTTT. Translating gives CVSGGRLDTQYF.

This chain connects TRBV11-2 to TRBJ1-3, with D unresolved. Germline lookup yields CDR1 SGHAT and CDR2 FQNNGV. Trimming left V 3 bases short and J 6 bases short, with 12 bases between. The CDR3 length is 14 residues. The CDR3 coding sequence is TGTGCCAGCAGCTTGAGATCCCGTCAAAACACCATATATTTT. This translates into CASSLRSRQNTIYF. Supplemented by reference TRBV11-2 and TRBJ1-3, the full variable domain reads EAGVAQSPRYKIIEKRQSVAFWCNPISGHATLYWYQQILGQGPKLLIQFQNNGVVDDSQLPKDRFSAERLKGVDSTLKIQPAKLEDSAVYLCASSLRSRQNTIYFGEGSWLTVV.

The chain carries TRBV28 and TRBJ2-4, with 14 bases aligning to TRBD2. Germline V CDR1 and CDR2: MDHEN, SYDVKM. The V gene end was trimmed by 1 base and the J gene end by 6 bases; junction bases not matched to a gene: 2. This CDR3 has 16 residues. The CDR3 spells CASSLYGTSGRNIQYF. CDR3 in DNA: TGTGCCAGCAGTTTATATGGGACTAGCGGGAGAAACATTCAGTACTTC.

This sequence joins TRBV5-1 and TRBJ1-6, with a tentative D call TRBD1 (5 bases). CDR1 and CDR2 from the germline V gene are SGHRS and YFSETQ. This CDR3 spans 15 amino acids. Trimming removed 3 bases at V and 10 bases at J, with 17 bases between. The CDR3, as DNA: TGCGCCAGCAGCTCTGGAGGGGAGAGTGGGTCACCCCTCCACTTT. Protein: CASSSGGESGSPLHF.

This clone was picked up a small number of times. The chain employs TRBV7-2 and TRBJ2-7; no clear D gene. CDR3 size: 14 residues. Per germline, CDR1 SGHTA and CDR2 FQGNSA. Deletions cut 1 base from V and 3 bases from J, with 10 bases between. Here the CDR3 reads CASSLVAGNYEQYF. CDR3 nucleotides: TGTGCCAGCAGCTTAGTGGCTGGCAACTACGAGCAGTACTTC.

The V gene is TRBV27, the J gene TRBJ2-3; 7 bases are shared with TRBD2. This CDR3 comprises 19 residues. Germline CDR1 reads MNHEY; CDR2 reads SMNVEV (reference sequence). Unmatched junction bases numbered 19, after V lost 4 bases and J lost 3 bases. CDR3 sequence reads: CASSYIFGGRRGRTDTQYF. The CDR3, as DNA: TGTGCCAGCAGTTACATTTTTGGCGGGAGAAGAGGGAGGACAGATACGCAGTATTTT.

The chain has TRBV6-2 or TRBV6-3 and TRBJ2-5; the match to TRBD1 covers 7 bases. Germline V gives CDR1 MNHEY, CDR2 SVGEGT. Germline trimming cut 6 bases from V and 2 bases from J; bases unmatched to any gene: 3. The CDR3 is 13 amino acids. The CDR3 DNA reads as TGTGCCAGCAGCAACAGGGGACAAGAGACCCAGTACTTC. Translating gives CASSNRGQETQYF.

The V and J genes are TRBV29-1 and TRBJ1-2; 7 bases match TRBD1. The CDR3 has 13 amino acids. Germline assignment: CDR1 SQVTM and CDR2 ANQGSEA. The V and J ends lost 3 bases and 2 bases, in that order; junction bases with no gene match: 3. CDR3 sequence reads: CSVDTGQNYGYTF. For the CDR3, the DNA is TGCAGCGTTGATACGGGACAGAACTATGGCTACACCTTC.

This chain links TRBV28 with TRBJ2-7; TRBD1 might be the D (6 bases). Germline CDR1 MDHEN, CDR2 SYDVKM. This CDR3 has 12 residues. This CDR3 is CAIGTYPYEQYF. The CDR3 DNA follows: TGTGCTATAGGGACATACCCCTACGAGCAGTACTTC. The entire variable domain, with the rest obtained from reference TRBV28 and TRBJ2-7, is as follows: DVKVTQSSRYLVKRTGEKVFLECVQDMDHENMFWYRQDPGLGLRLIYFSYDVKMKEKGDIPEGYSVSREKKERFSLILESASTNQTSMYLCAIGTYPYEQYFGPGTRLTVT.

The chain uses TRBV5-1 and TRBJ2-4; tentative D call: TRBD1 (5 bases). The germline CDR1 and CDR2 sequences are SGHRS and YFSETQ. The CDR3 extends over 14 amino acids. The ends were cut back, 0 bases at V and 4 bases at J, with 8 bases in the middle. CDR3 nucleotide sequence: TGCGCCAGCAGCTTGGACAGGAATAAAAACATTCAGTACTTC. Its protein is CASSLDRNKNIQYF.

The rearrangement joins TRBV29-1 to TRBJ2-2; D ambiguous. Per germline, CDR1 SQVTM and CDR2 ANQGSEA. V gave up 4 bases and J gave up 0 bases, with 6 bases separating them. CDR3 length: 13 residues. This CDR3 is CSVGPPNTGELFF. The CDR3, as DNA: TGCAGCGTTGGGCCCCCGAACACCGGGGAGCTGTTTTTT.

The CDR3 spells CASSFLLATSTDTQYF. CDR3 nucleotides: TGTGCCAGCAGTTTCCTACTAGCGACTAGCACAGATACGCAGTATTTT. V usage is TRBV27 and J usage is TRBJ2-3, with TRBD2 matching 7 bases. J was trimmed by 0 bases and V by 3 bases; bases with no gene match: 6. CDR3 length equals 16 residues. Germline values: CDR1 MNHEY, CDR2 SMNVEV (reference sequence).

The V and J genes are TRBV4-2 and TRBJ2-2, with 8 positions matching TRBD1. Losses at the gene ends were 4 bases for V and 3 bases for J; bases not matched to a gene: 7. The CDR3 sequence is 16 residues long. Per the germline V gene, CDR1 is LGHNA and CDR2 is YNFKEQ. This CDR3 is CASSLRDRLDTGELFF. As DNA, the CDR3 is TGTGCCAGCAGCCTTCGGGACAGGCTTGACACCGGGGAGCTGTTTTTT.

This rearrangement joins TRBV5-1 to TRBJ2-1; 8 bases are a match to TRBD1. V trimming: 4 bases; J trimming: 8 bases; junction bases outside the gene matches: 5. The CDR3 spans 13 residues. CDR1 is SGHRS and CDR2 is YFSETQ in the germline V gene. The CDR3 sequence is CASSAAGGDEQFF. For the CDR3, the DNA is TGCGCCAGCAGCGCGGCAGGGGGCGATGAGCAGTTCTTC.

V and J are TRBV4-2 and TRBJ1-2; D is undetermined. The CDR3 has 12 residues. Germline CDR1 is LGHNA and CDR2 is YNFKEQ. The V end lost 0 bases, the J end lost 14 bases, and 13 bases lay between the germline ends. The CDR3 loop reads CASSQDSPPYTF. For the CDR3, the DNA is TGTGCCAGCAGCCAAGATAGCCCCCCCTATACCTTC.

This clone was counted once. The chain has TRBV9 and TRBJ2-1, with a possible D match to TRBD2 (5 bases). V was pared by 4 bases and J by 4 bases, with 18 bases between. The CDR3 sequence is 16 residues long. From germline, CDR1 is SGDLS and CDR2 YYNGEE. The CDR3: CASSPPWSTGYNEQFF. Written as DNA, the CDR3 is TGTGCCAGCAGCCCACCCTGGTCCACGGGGTACAATGAGCAGTTCTTC.

CDR3 sequence: CASSFEVMDYGYTF. The CDR3 nucleotides are TGTGCCAGCAGCTTTGAGGTAATGGACTATGGCTACACCTTC. The rearrangement joins TRBV5-5 to TRBJ1-2; D is ambiguous. The CDR3 totals 14 residues. V lost 2 bases and J lost 3, with 11 bases in between. CDR1 and CDR2 (germline): SGHKS, YYEKEE (reference sequence).

This chain links TRBV6-2 or TRBV6-3 with TRBJ2-3, with 10 positions matching TRBD2. V trimming: 4 bases; J trimming: 1 base; junction bases outside the gene matches: 14. Germline lookup yields CDR1 MNHEY and CDR2 SVGEGT. This CDR3 has 19 residues. The CDR3 DNA reads as TGTGCCAGCAGTTCCCCCTATGTGGGACTAGCGCGGCGCACAGATACGCAGTATTTT. As protein: CASSSPYVGLARRTDTQYF.

The chain is built from TRBV11-2 and TRBJ1-4, with 7 bases matching TRBD1. Trimming at V came to 5 bases and at J to 4 bases, leaving 7 bases not matched to a gene. Germline CDR1 and CDR2: SGHAT and FQNNGV. This CDR3 is built from 15 residues. In DNA, the CDR3 is TGTGCCAGCAGCCAGCAGGGGGTGGGTAATGAAAAACTGTTTTTT. Translation gives CASSQQGVGNEKLFF.